The rows below give T cell receptor beta chains drawn from one sample of a study of cytomegalovirus exposure and HLA in healthy donors. The assay was immunoSEQ multiplex PCR, and TCRdb's table has in-frame clones only and misses some. The sample includes about 120,000 clones, approximately 89% of them seen just once. Sequences were obtained from PBMCs. The source of these receptors is a man aged 18-30 years in good health and CMV-seronegative. The CDR3 runs from the conserved cysteine through the conserved F or W. The order of the fields is V gene, D gene, J gene, clone size, CDR3 DNA, CDR3 protein. A D gene is named only where the DNA matches it firmly. Rows give clone size only sometimes, using once, few, many, or a class for an expanded clone.

TRBV18,TRBD2,TRBJ2-7,few,TGTGCCAGCTCCCGTAGCGGGGGGGCCTACGAGCAGTACTTC,CASSRSGGAYEQYF
TRBV11-3,-,TRBJ1-4,-,TGTGCCAGCAGCTTAGAGAACACGACAACTAATGAAAAACTGTTTTTT,CASSLENTTTNEKLFF
TRBV19,TRBD1,TRBJ1-2,-,TGTGCCAGTAGTACTCAAGGACAGGGCGGCGGCTACACCTTC,CASSTQGQGGGYTF
TRBV2,-,TRBJ2-1,once,TGTGCCAGCGCCCCTCAAGGCGGTGAGCAGTTCTTC,CASAPQGGEQFF
TRBV10-2,-,TRBJ2-2,-,TGCGCCAGCAGTGGTAGGGGGACGAACACCGGGGAGCTGTTTTTT,CASSGRGTNTGELFF
TRBV28,-,TRBJ1-1,-,TGTGCCAGCAGTTTCCAGGGTGAAGCTTTCTTT,CASSFQGEAFF
TRBV2,TRBD1,TRBJ1-4,-,TGTGCCAGCAGGGGCGGGACAGTTGGAAATGAAAAACTGTTTTTT,CASRGGTVGNEKLFF
TRBV5-1,-,TRBJ1-3,-,TGCGCCAGCAGCTTGAACAGCTACTCTGGAAACACCATATATTTT,CASSLNSYSGNTIYF
TRBV4-1,TRBD2,TRBJ2-2,-,TGCGCCAGCAGCCACGGCGCGGGAGGGACCACCGGGGAGCTGTTTTTT,CASSHGAGGTTGELFF
TRBV19,-,TRBJ1-2,-,TGTGCCAGTAGTATAGATGGCAGGAACTATGGCTACACCTTC,CASSIDGRNYGYTF
TRBV5-1,TRBD2,TRBJ2-1,once,TGCGCCAGCAAAGGGAGGCGGGAGGGAAAGTACAATGAGCAGTTCTTC,CASKGRREGKYNEQFF
TRBV5-8,-,TRBJ1-5,-,TGTGCCAGCAGCTCCGGACAGACTAACCTAGCTAATCAGCCCCAGCATTTT,CASSSGQTNLANQPQHF
TRBV6-1,-,TRBJ1-5,once,TGTGCCAGCAGTCCACGACATGACAATCAGCCCCAGCATTTT,CASSPRHDNQPQHF
TRBV30,-,TRBJ1-4,-,TGTGCCTGGAGTGTACGAGGGGGTGTTGAAAAACTGTTTTTT,CAWSVRGGVEKLFF
TRBV19,TRBD1,TRBJ1-4,-,TGTGCCAGTAGTCCCAAGGACAGGCAAAATGAAAAACTGTTTTTT,CASSPKDRQNEKLFF
TRBV7-9,-,TRBJ1-2,-,TGTGCCAGCAGCCCCACCGTGGGGGGGAACTATGGCTACACCTTC,CASSPTVGGNYGYTF
TRBV5-1,-,TRBJ2-3,-,TGCGCCAGCAGCTTGGGGACACTAATAACAGATACGCAGTATTTT,CASSLGTLITDTQYF
TRBV2,TRBD1,TRBJ2-7,once,TGTGCCAGCAGTGCGGAACAGGGGACATACGGGCAGTACTTC,CASSAEQGTYGQYF
TRBV6-6,-,TRBJ2-7,few,TGTGCCAGCTCTCCGGACTACCGCCTGTACTTC,CASSPDYRLYF
TRBV11-2,TRBD2,TRBJ2-7,-,TGTGCCAGCAGCTTAGGGAGGGGACTAGCGGTCCACGAGCAGTACTTC,CASSLGRGLAVHEQYF
TRBV27,-,TRBJ2-7,-,TGTGCCAGCAGCAACTCAAAGGACACTTTAACGGTGAACGAGCAGTACTTC,CASSNSKDTLTVNEQYF
TRBV4-1,-,TRBJ1-5,once,TGCGCCAGCAGCCAAATTACAGGGTTCGATCAGCCCCAGCATTTT,CASSQITGFDQPQHF
TRBV7-2,-,TRBJ2-7,-,TGTGCCAGCAGCCGAGGGTTTCAATCCTCCTACGAGCAGTACTTC,CASSRGFQSSYEQYF
TRBV28,-,TRBJ2-5,-,TGTGCCAGCAGTTTAGTGGGACTTTTTCAAGAGACCCAGTACTTC,CASSLVGLFQETQYF
TRBV29-1,TRBD1,TRBJ1-2,-,TGCAGCGTTGAAGGGGACAGCTATGGCTACACCTTC,CSVEGDSYGYTF
TRBV27,TRBD1,TRBJ1-2,-,TGTGCCAGCAGGGGACAGGGGGCTCATGGCTACACCTTC,CASRGQGAHGYTF
TRBV20-1,-,TRBJ2-5,once,TGCAGTGCACAGGGTCGAGAGACCCAGTACTTC,CSAQGRETQYF
TRBV9,TRBD2,TRBJ2-3,-,TGTGCCAGCAGCGTAGCGGGCAGGGAGGGAGATACGCAGTATTTT,CASSVAGREGDTQYF
TRBV4-1,TRBD1,TRBJ1-2,few,TGCGCCAGCAGCCAAGCGGACAGGTCAAATGGCTACACCTTC,CASSQADRSNGYTF
TRBV7-8,-,TRBJ2-1,-,TGTGCCAGCAGCTATCGGGATGTCGACTATGAGCAGTTCTTC,CASSYRDVDYEQFF
TRBV4-2,-,TRBJ2-1,-,TGTGCCAGCAGCCACCCGAGGACGGGAAAGGTATGGGATGAGCAGTTCTTC,CASSHPRTGKVWDEQFF
TRBV28,-,TRBJ1-5,-,TGTGCCAGCAGAAGGGGGGGCGAATTGTGGCAGCCCCAGCATTTT,CASRRGGELWQPQHF
TRBV10-3,-,TRBJ1-6,few,TGTGCCATCAGTGCCTCGAGGGTTGTAGATTCACCCCTCCACTTT,CAISASRVVDSPLHF
TRBV5-4,-,TRBJ1-1,-,TGTGCCAGCGCCTGGGGCAGCCAAAACACTGAAGCTTTCTTT,CASAWGSQNTEAFF
TRBV28,-,TRBJ1-2,-,TGTGCCAGCAGCCAAGACAGAAACTATGGCTACACCTTC,CASSQDRNYGYTF
TRBV5-4,-,TRBJ1-3,-,TGTGCCAGCAGCTCCTCACAGAGCTCTGGAAACACCATATATTTT,CASSSSQSSGNTIYF
TRBV18,-,TRBJ2-7,-,TGTGCCAGCTCCCTCTTAGGTGCGGGCTACGAGCAGTACTTC,CASSLLGAGYEQYF
TRBV10-2,-,TRBJ1-1,-,TGCGCCAGCAGTGTTAGATCGACTGAAGCTTTCTTT,CASSVRSTEAFF
TRBV27,TRBD1,TRBJ1-2,-,TGTGCCAGCAGTTTATCTGGAACAGGGGCCCGGGTCTATGGCTACACCTTC,CASSLSGTGARVYGYTF
TRBV5-1,-,TRBJ1-2,-,TGCGCCAGCAGCCCGCTACAGACAGTTTATGGCTACACCTTC,CASSPLQTVYGYTF